This T cell receptor (beta chain) was identified during a study of control samples from healthy donors and cancer patients. Looked up from germline, CDR1 is SGHVS and CDR2 is FNYEAQ. The length of the CDR3 is 15 residues. J was trimmed by 6 bases and V by 1 base; bases with no gene match: 5. Clones were sequenced by immunoSEQ multiplex PCR, and TCRdb holds only the in-frame ones, with some missing. The data show 170,000 or so clones, 85% to 95% seen once. The rearrangement uses TRBV7-6 and TRBJ2-3; 9 bases fit TRBD2. Sequencing was performed on blood. This receptor was identified in a woman aged 18-29 years in good health. The CDR3 DNA reads TGTGCCAGCAGCTTAGATACGACTAGCGGCGATACGCAGTATTTT. Protein product: CASSLDTTSGDTQYF.